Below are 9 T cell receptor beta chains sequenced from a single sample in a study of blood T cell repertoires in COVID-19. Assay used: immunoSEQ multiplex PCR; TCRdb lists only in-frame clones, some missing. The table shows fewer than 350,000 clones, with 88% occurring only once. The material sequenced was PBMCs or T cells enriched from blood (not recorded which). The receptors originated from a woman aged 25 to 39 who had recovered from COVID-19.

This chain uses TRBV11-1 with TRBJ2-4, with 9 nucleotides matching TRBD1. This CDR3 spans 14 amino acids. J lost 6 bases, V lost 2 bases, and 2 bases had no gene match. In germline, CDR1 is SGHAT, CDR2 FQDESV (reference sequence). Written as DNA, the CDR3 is TGTGCCAGCAGCTTACCGGACAGGGGAAACATTCAGTACTTC. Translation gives CASSLPDRGNIQYF.

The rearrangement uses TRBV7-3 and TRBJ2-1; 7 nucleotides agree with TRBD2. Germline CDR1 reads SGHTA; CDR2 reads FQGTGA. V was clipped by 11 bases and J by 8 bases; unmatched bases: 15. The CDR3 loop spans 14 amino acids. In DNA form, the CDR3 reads TGTGCCGGTAGACTAGCCACACCCCCCCATGAGCAGTTCTTC. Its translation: CAGRLATPPHEQFF.

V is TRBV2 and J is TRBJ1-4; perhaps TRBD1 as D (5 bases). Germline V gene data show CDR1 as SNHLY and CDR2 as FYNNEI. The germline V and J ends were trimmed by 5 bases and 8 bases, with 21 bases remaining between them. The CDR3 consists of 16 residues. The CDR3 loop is CASSPSLEGLGEKLFF. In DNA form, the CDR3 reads TGTGCCAGCAGTCCAAGCCTCGAGGGACTGGGAGAAAAACTGTTTTTT.

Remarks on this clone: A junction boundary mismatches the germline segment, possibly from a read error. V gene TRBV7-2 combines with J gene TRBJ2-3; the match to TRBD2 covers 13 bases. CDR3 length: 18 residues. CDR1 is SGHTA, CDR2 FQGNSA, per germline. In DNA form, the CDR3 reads TGTGCCAGCAGCCTAGCACTAGCGGGGGGGCGGGGCACAGATACGCAGTATTTT. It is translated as CASSLALAGGRGTDTQYF.

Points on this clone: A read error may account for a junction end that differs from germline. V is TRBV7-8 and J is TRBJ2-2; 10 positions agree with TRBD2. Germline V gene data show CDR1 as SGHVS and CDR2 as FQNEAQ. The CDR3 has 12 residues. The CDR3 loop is CASSPQRGGLFF. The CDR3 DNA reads TGTGCCAGCAGCCCTCAGCGGGGGGGGCTGTTTTTT.

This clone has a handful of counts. CDR3: CASSLSGTYEQYF. The CDR3 DNA follows: TGTGCCAGCAGCTTATCAGGGACCTACGAGCAGTACTTC. The J gene is TRBJ2-7, the V gene TRBV5-6; a weak D match, TRBD1 (5 bases). The CDR3 is 13 amino acids. Deletions cut 2 bases from V and 2 bases from J, with 8 bases between. The V gene's germline CDR1 is SGHDT and CDR2 YYEEEE.

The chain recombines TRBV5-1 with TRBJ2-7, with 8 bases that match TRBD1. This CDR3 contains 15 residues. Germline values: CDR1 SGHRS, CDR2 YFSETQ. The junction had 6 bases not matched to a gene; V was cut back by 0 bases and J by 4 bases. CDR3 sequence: CASSLGGTGGYEQYF. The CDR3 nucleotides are TGCGCCAGCAGCTTGGGCGGGACAGGAGGTTACGAGCAGTACTTC.

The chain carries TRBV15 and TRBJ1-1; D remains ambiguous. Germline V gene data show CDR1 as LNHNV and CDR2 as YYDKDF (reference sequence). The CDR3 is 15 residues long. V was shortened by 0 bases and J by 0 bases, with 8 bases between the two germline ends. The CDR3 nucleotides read TGTGCCACCAGCAGAGATGCCAGGTTGAACACTGAAGCTTTCTTT. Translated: CATSRDARLNTEAFF.

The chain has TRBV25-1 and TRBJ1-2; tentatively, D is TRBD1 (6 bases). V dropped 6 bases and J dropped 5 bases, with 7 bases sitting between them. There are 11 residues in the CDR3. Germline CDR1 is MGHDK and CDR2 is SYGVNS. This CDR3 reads CASSQGYGYTF. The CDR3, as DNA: TGTGCCAGCAGCCAGGGGTATGGCTACACCTTC.